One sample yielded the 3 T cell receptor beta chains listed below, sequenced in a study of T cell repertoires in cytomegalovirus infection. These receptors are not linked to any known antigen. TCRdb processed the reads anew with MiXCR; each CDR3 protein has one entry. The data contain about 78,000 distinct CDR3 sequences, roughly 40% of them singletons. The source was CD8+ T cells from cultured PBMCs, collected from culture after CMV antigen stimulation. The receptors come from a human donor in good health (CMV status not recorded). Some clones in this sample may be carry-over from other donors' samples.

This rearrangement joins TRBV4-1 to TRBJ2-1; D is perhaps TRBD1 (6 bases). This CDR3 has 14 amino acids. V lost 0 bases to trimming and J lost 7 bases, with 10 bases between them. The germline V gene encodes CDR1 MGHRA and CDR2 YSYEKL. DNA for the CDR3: TGCGCCAGCAGCCAAGAAGTCAGGGGAAATGAGCAGTTCTTC. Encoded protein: CASSQEVRGNEQFF.

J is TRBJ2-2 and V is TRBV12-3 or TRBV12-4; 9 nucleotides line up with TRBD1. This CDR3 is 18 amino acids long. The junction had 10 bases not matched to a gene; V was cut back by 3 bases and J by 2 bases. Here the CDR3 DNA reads TGTGCCAGCAGTTTTATAGAAGGACAGGGGTCAAACACCGGGGAGCTGTTTTTT. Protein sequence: CASSFIEGQGSNTGELFF.

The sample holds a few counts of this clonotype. CDR3: CSARSQQGIPYEQYF. The CDR3, as DNA: TGCAGTGCTAGATCCCAACAGGGGATCCCCTACGAGCAGTACTTC. The V call is TRBV20-1, the J call TRBJ2-7; 7 nucleotides align to TRBD1. Germline loops: CDR1 DFQATT, CDR2 SNEGSKA (reference sequence). The CDR3 totals 15 residues. J was trimmed by 2 bases and V by 2 bases; bases with no gene match: 9.